This is a list of T cell receptor beta chains from one sample in a study of response to subunit inactivated influenza vaccine. TCRdb passed the RT-PCR reads through MiXCR, listing each CDR3 protein once. The profile covers 550,000 to 800,000 distinct CDR3 sequences, with 15% to 17% appearing a single time and around a tenth taken by the ten largest. This specimen consisted of PBMCs from blood, obtained 12 days after vaccination. These receptors all come from a man aged 50 or older who received an inactivated influenza vaccine. CDR3s include the opening cysteine and the closing phenylalanine or tryptophan. D genes are given only for firm matches. Size is stated for part of the rows, as once, few or many counts, or as a class when the clone is expanded.

v_call: TRBV10-3; j_call: TRBJ1-1; clone_size: -; d_call: -; cdr3_aa: CAISESALGNTEAFF; cdr3_nt: TGTGCCATCAGTGAGTCGGCCCTGGGGAACACTGAAGCTTTCTTT
v_call: TRBV20-1; j_call: TRBJ2-1; clone_size: few; d_call: TRBD2; cdr3_aa: CSARRLAGGNEQFF; cdr3_nt: TGCAGTGCTAGAAGGTTAGCGGGAGGTAATGAGCAGTTCTTC
v_call: TRBV18; j_call: TRBJ2-7; clone_size: -; d_call: TRBD2; cdr3_aa: CASSPPQRGYSYEQYF; cdr3_nt: TGTGCCAGCTCACCACCCCAGCGGGGATACTCCTACGAGCAGTACTTC
v_call: TRBV5-4; j_call: TRBJ1-6; clone_size: -; d_call: -; cdr3_aa: CASSLQGFNSPLHF; cdr3_nt: TGTGCCAGCAGCTTGCAGGGGTTTAATTCACCCCTCCACTTT
v_call: TRBV6-2/TRBV6-3; j_call: TRBJ2-5; clone_size: few; d_call: -; cdr3_aa: CASSGTRLQETQYF; cdr3_nt: TGTGCCAGCAGTGGGACGAGGTTACAAGAGACCCAGTACTTC
v_call: TRBV20-1; j_call: TRBJ2-3; clone_size: once; d_call: TRBD2; cdr3_aa: CCARSTSGGRTDTQYF; cdr3_nt: TGCTGTGCTAGGTCGACTAGCGGGGGACGCACAGATACGCAGTATTTT
v_call: TRBV3-1; j_call: TRBJ2-1; clone_size: -; d_call: -; cdr3_aa: CASSPQLGEQFF; cdr3_nt: TGTGCCAGCAGCCCGCAGTTGGGGGAGCAGTTCTTC
v_call: TRBV28; j_call: TRBJ1-2; clone_size: -; d_call: -; cdr3_aa: CASRNTAAVDTF; cdr3_nt: TGTGCCAGCAGAAATACAGCGGCGGTAGACACCTTC
v_call: TRBV9; j_call: TRBJ2-4; clone_size: -; d_call: TRBD2; cdr3_aa: CASSALAGGPNIQYF; cdr3_nt: TGTGCCAGCAGCGCCCTAGCGGGGGGGCCAAACATTCAGTACTTC
v_call: TRBV20-1; j_call: TRBJ2-7; clone_size: -; d_call: -; cdr3_aa: CSARDHRGSSYEQYF; cdr3_nt: TGCAGTGCTAGAGATCATAGGGGCAGCTCCTACGAGCAGTACTTC
v_call: TRBV6-2/TRBV6-3; j_call: TRBJ2-1; clone_size: few; d_call: TRBD2; cdr3_aa: CASSHPPGRAYNEQFF; cdr3_nt: TGTGCCAGCAGTCACCCTCCCGGGAGGGCTTACAATGAGCAGTTCTTC
v_call: TRBV12-3/TRBV12-4; j_call: TRBJ2-1; clone_size: few; d_call: TRBD2; cdr3_aa: CASTPTSGGARTYNEQFF; cdr3_nt: TGTGCCAGCACCCCCACCAGCGGGGGGGCTCGCACGTACAATGAGCAGTTCTTC
v_call: TRBV7-9; j_call: TRBJ2-2; clone_size: few; d_call: TRBD1; cdr3_aa: CASSLRTGYTGELFF; cdr3_nt: TGTGCCAGCAGCTTAAGGACAGGGTACACCGGGGAGCTGTTTTTT
v_call: TRBV5-1; j_call: TRBJ1-2; clone_size: -; d_call: -; cdr3_aa: CASSSGRGDYGYTF; cdr3_nt: TGCGCCAGCAGCTCAGGTCGGGGGGACTATGGCTACACCTTC
v_call: TRBV24-1; j_call: TRBJ2-3; clone_size: few; d_call: TRBD1; cdr3_aa: CATSDQRDRDFTDTQYF; cdr3_nt: TGTGCCACCAGTGACCAACGGGACAGGGATTTCACAGATACGCAGTATTTT
v_call: TRBV21-1; j_call: TRBJ2-7; clone_size: once; d_call: -; cdr3_aa: CASSKFRVRYEQYF; cdr3_nt: TGTGCCAGCAGCAAATTCCGGGTGCGGTACGAGCAGTACTTC
v_call: TRBV7-8; j_call: TRBJ2-5; clone_size: -; d_call: -; cdr3_aa: CASTWTMGETQYF; cdr3_nt: TGTGCCAGCACCTGGACAATGGGAGAGACCCAGTACTTC
v_call: TRBV12-3/TRBV12-4; j_call: TRBJ2-7; clone_size: few; d_call: TRBD1; cdr3_aa: CASTDGYGEDRGRREQYF; cdr3_nt: TGTGCCAGCACCGACGGCTATGGGGAGGACAGGGGGCGTCGAGAGCAGTACTTC
v_call: TRBV12-3/TRBV12-4; j_call: TRBJ2-1; clone_size: -; d_call: -; cdr3_aa: CASSLASAGEQFF; cdr3_nt: TGTGCCAGCAGTTTGGCTAGTGCTGGGGAGCAGTTCTTC
v_call: TRBV5-1; j_call: TRBJ2-7; clone_size: -; d_call: TRBD1; cdr3_aa: CASSLALPGQHYEQYF; cdr3_nt: TGCGCCAGCAGCTTGGCCTTACCGGGACAGCACTACGAGCAGTACTTC
v_call: TRBV7-7; j_call: TRBJ2-2; clone_size: -; d_call: -; cdr3_aa: CASSLEEGQYTGELFF; cdr3_nt: TGTGCTAGCAGCTTAGAGGAGGGACAGTACACCGGGGAGCTGTTTTTT
v_call: TRBV7-8; j_call: TRBJ2-7; clone_size: -; d_call: TRBD2; cdr3_aa: CASSPNRLAGVTYEQYF; cdr3_nt: TGTGCCAGCAGCCCGAACCGGTTAGCGGGCGTTACCTACGAGCAGTACTTC
v_call: TRBV5-2; j_call: TRBJ1-2; clone_size: -; d_call: -; cdr3_aa: CASSPGVHYGYTF; cdr3_nt: TGTGCCAGCAGCCCCGGGGTCCACTATGGCTACACCTTC
v_call: TRBV2; j_call: TRBJ2-1; clone_size: -; d_call: -; cdr3_aa: CASSETEPREFF; cdr3_nt: TGTGCCAGCAGTGAAACCGAACCGAGGGAGTTCTTC
v_call: TRBV6-2/TRBV6-3; j_call: TRBJ2-1; clone_size: few; d_call: -; cdr3_aa: CASSPRWSGATNEQFF; cdr3_nt: TGTGCCAGCAGCCCCAGGTGGAGCGGAGCCACCAATGAGCAGTTCTTC
v_call: TRBV7-2; j_call: TRBJ2-5; clone_size: -; d_call: -; cdr3_aa: CASSLEYAGQETQYF; cdr3_nt: TGTGCCAGCAGCTTAGAGTACGCAGGGCAGGAGACCCAGTACTTC
v_call: TRBV12-3/TRBV12-4; j_call: TRBJ2-7; clone_size: many; d_call: TRBD2; cdr3_aa: CASSSSRTSAYEQYF; cdr3_nt: TGTGCCAGCAGTTCATCCAGGACTAGCGCCTACGAGCAGTACTTC
v_call: TRBV29-1; j_call: TRBJ2-1; clone_size: -; d_call: TRBD2; cdr3_aa: CSVEELAGGYNEQFF; cdr3_nt: TGCAGCGTTGAAGAACTAGCGGGAGGTTACAATGAGCAGTTCTTC
v_call: TRBV4-3; j_call: TRBJ2-1; clone_size: -; d_call: TRBD1; cdr3_aa: CASSRLQGNEQFF; cdr3_nt: TGCGCCAGCAGCCGATTACAGGGGAATGAGCAGTTCTTC
v_call: TRBV28; j_call: TRBJ1-1; clone_size: few; d_call: TRBD1; cdr3_aa: CASSFLTGGAGNVDVGLNTEAFF; cdr3_nt: TGTGCCAGCAGTTTTCTGACAGGGGGCGCGGGGAATGTGGATGTTGGTCTGAACACTGAAGCTTTCTTT
v_call: TRBV7-9; j_call: TRBJ2-1; clone_size: few; d_call: -; cdr3_aa: CASSSEGVSEQFF; cdr3_nt: TGTGCCAGCAGCTCCGAGGGAGTTTCAGAGCAGTTCTTC
v_call: TRBV18; j_call: TRBJ2-4; clone_size: -; d_call: TRBD1; cdr3_aa: CASSPPGQRAKNIQYF; cdr3_nt: TGTGCCAGCTCACCACCGGGACAGAGAGCCAAAAACATTCAGTACTTC
v_call: TRBV20-1; j_call: TRBJ2-1; clone_size: few; d_call: TRBD2; cdr3_aa: CSARAPGLAARGTLRSYNEQFF; cdr3_nt: TGCAGTGCTAGAGCCCCGGGACTAGCGGCACGAGGCACCTTGAGGTCCTACAATGAGCAGTTCTTC
v_call: TRBV4-3; j_call: TRBJ2-1; clone_size: few; d_call: TRBD2; cdr3_aa: CASSQLLSGGYYNEQFF; cdr3_nt: TGCGCCAGCAGCCAATTACTTTCGGGGGGGTACTACAATGAGCAGTTCTTC
v_call: TRBV18; j_call: TRBJ2-1; clone_size: -; d_call: -; cdr3_aa: CASSPLSGDNEQFF; cdr3_nt: TGTGCCAGCTCACCACTATCGGGGGACAATGAGCAGTTCTTC
v_call: TRBV4-3; j_call: TRBJ2-1; clone_size: -; d_call: TRBD2; cdr3_aa: CASSFGRTSGRRDEQFF; cdr3_nt: TGCGCCAGCAGCTTCGGACGAACTAGCGGGAGGCGCGATGAGCAGTTCTTC
v_call: TRBV24-1; j_call: TRBJ1-2; clone_size: few; d_call: -; cdr3_aa: CATSDHQGYGYTF; cdr3_nt: TGTGCCACCAGTGATCATCAAGGGTATGGCTACACCTTC
v_call: TRBV6-5; j_call: TRBJ2-3; clone_size: few; d_call: -; cdr3_aa: CASRPRADTQYF; cdr3_nt: TGTGCCAGCAGGCCGAGGGCAGATACGCAGTATTTT
v_call: TRBV20-1; j_call: TRBJ2-1; clone_size: few; d_call: -; cdr3_aa: CSASIPALFPYNEQFF; cdr3_nt: TGCAGTGCTAGTATTCCAGCCCTATTCCCCTACAATGAGCAGTTCTTC
v_call: TRBV3-1; j_call: TRBJ2-7; clone_size: few; d_call: TRBD2; cdr3_aa: CASSETGLAGQGEQYF; cdr3_nt: TGTGCCAGCAGCGAGACGGGACTAGCGGGACAGGGGGAGCAGTACTTC
v_call: TRBV5-5; j_call: TRBJ2-2; clone_size: -; d_call: -; cdr3_aa: CASSRADSSGELFF; cdr3_nt: TGTGCCAGCAGCCGTGCGGACAGTTCCGGGGAGCTGTTTTTT
v_call: TRBV29-1; j_call: TRBJ2-7; clone_size: many; d_call: -; cdr3_aa: CSVVIEASSYEQYF; cdr3_nt: TGCAGCGTTGTAATCGAGGCGAGCTCCTACGAGCAGTACTTC
v_call: TRBV10-3; j_call: TRBJ1-1; clone_size: few; d_call: -; cdr3_aa: CAISESEGTEAFF; cdr3_nt: TGTGCCATCAGTGAGTCGGAAGGCACTGAAGCTTTCTTT
v_call: TRBV6-5; j_call: TRBJ1-1; clone_size: -; d_call: -; cdr3_aa: CASSASRDTEAFF; cdr3_nt: TGTGCCAGCAGTGCCTCGAGGGACACTGAAGCTTTCTTT
v_call: TRBV20-1; j_call: TRBJ2-1; clone_size: many; d_call: TRBD1; cdr3_aa: CSARSGQGYNEQFF; cdr3_nt: TGCAGTGCTAGGTCGGGACAGGGCTACAATGAGCAGTTCTTC
v_call: TRBV20-1; j_call: TRBJ2-1; clone_size: few; d_call: -; cdr3_aa: CSAGRKGQYNEQFF; cdr3_nt: TGCAGTGCTGGCAGGAAAGGGCAGTACAATGAGCAGTTCTTC
v_call: TRBV29-1; j_call: TRBJ2-1; clone_size: -; d_call: -; cdr3_aa: CSVGHPLNEQFF; cdr3_nt: TGCAGCGTTGGTCACCCTCTCAACGAGCAGTTCTTC
v_call: TRBV6-5; j_call: TRBJ2-1; clone_size: many; d_call: TRBD2; cdr3_aa: CASRMGLATFF; cdr3_nt: TGTGCCAGCAGGATGGGACTAGCCACGTTCTTC
v_call: TRBV4-2; j_call: TRBJ1-1; clone_size: -; d_call: -; cdr3_aa: CASSQAPGPINGEAFF; cdr3_nt: TGTGCCAGCAGCCAAGCCCCCGGACCGATAAACGGGGAAGCTTTCTTT
v_call: TRBV7-6; j_call: TRBJ2-2; clone_size: few; d_call: -; cdr3_aa: CASSLVQGRTGELFF; cdr3_nt: TGTGCCAGCAGCTTAGTACAGGGCAGGACCGGGGAGCTGTTTTTT
v_call: TRBV6-2/TRBV6-3; j_call: TRBJ2-1; clone_size: -; d_call: -; cdr3_aa: CASSLGGFVDEQFF; cdr3_nt: TGTGCCAGCAGCCTTGGGGGGTTTGTCGATGAGCAGTTCTTC
v_call: TRBV7-9; j_call: TRBJ1-1; clone_size: few; d_call: -; cdr3_aa: CAQKGVSNTEAFF; cdr3_nt: TGTGCCCAAAAGGGCGTAAGCAACACTGAAGCTTTCTTT
v_call: TRBV29-1; j_call: TRBJ2-3; clone_size: many; d_call: -; cdr3_aa: CSVEDTGWSTDTQYF; cdr3_nt: TGCAGCGTTGAAGATACAGGGTGGAGCACAGATACGCAGTATTTT
v_call: TRBV6-1; j_call: TRBJ2-6; clone_size: few; d_call: -; cdr3_aa: CASTETGRSGANVLTF; cdr3_nt: TGTGCCAGCACCGAGACAGGCCGCTCTGGGGCCAACGTCCTGACTTTC
v_call: TRBV11-1; j_call: TRBJ2-1; clone_size: few; d_call: TRBD1; cdr3_aa: CASSQRDRRSSSYNEQFF; cdr3_nt: TGTGCCAGCAGCCAACGGGACAGAAGATCAAGCTCCTACAATGAGCAGTTCTTC
v_call: TRBV5-1; j_call: TRBJ2-3; clone_size: few; d_call: -; cdr3_aa: CASSPSSGKRTDTQYF; cdr3_nt: TGCGCCAGCAGCCCCTCCTCGGGGAAACGCACAGATACGCAGTATTTT
v_call: TRBV5-1; j_call: TRBJ1-1; clone_size: few; d_call: TRBD1; cdr3_aa: CASSLDYRGQNAFF; cdr3_nt: TGCGCCAGCAGCTTAGACTACAGGGGGCAGAATGCTTTCTTT
v_call: TRBV7-2; j_call: TRBJ2-7; clone_size: -; d_call: -; cdr3_aa: CASRSTGNSYEQYF; cdr3_nt: TGTGCCAGCAGGTCTACAGGGAACTCCTACGAGCAGTACTTC
v_call: TRBV5-6; j_call: TRBJ1-2; clone_size: few; d_call: TRBD1; cdr3_aa: CASTRDRTPYGYTF; cdr3_nt: TGTGCCAGCACCAGGGACAGGACACCCTATGGCTACACCTTC
v_call: TRBV7-2; j_call: TRBJ2-2; clone_size: many; d_call: -; cdr3_aa: CASSLWAGTSNTGELFF; cdr3_nt: TGTGCCAGCAGCTTATGGGCAGGGACATCCAACACCGGGGAGCTGTTTTTT